These 31 T cell receptor beta chains share one sample of origin, sequenced in a study of T cells after yellow fever vaccination. TCRdb reanalysed the 5' RACE reads using MiXCR and keeps one entry per CDR3 protein. The table includes under 250,000 distinct CDR3 sequences, about 7% detected once. Sequencing used CD4+ T cells sorted from PBMCs, obtained 15 days after the yellow fever booster vaccination. All receptors derive from a man under 40 who received the YFV17D yellow fever vaccine.

This clonotype occurred a few times. CDR3 residues: CASSIMGGSSYNEQFF. The CDR3 DNA reads TGTGCCAGTAGTATAATGGGCGGGAGCTCCTACAATGAGCAGTTCTTC. The V call is TRBV19, the J call TRBJ2-1, with TRBD2 matching over 7 bases. Germline V CDR1 and CDR2: LNHDA, SQIVND (reference sequence). This CDR3 comprises 16 residues. With V trimmed by 2 bases and J by 0 bases, 4 bases remained unmatched.

This clonotype has just a few counts. The chain couples TRBV21-1 to TRBJ2-5; TRBD2 is taken as the D call from the table, unchecked against the DNA. TRBV21-1 is described as a pseudogene. The CDR3 extends over 16 amino acids. The CDR3 nucleotides are TGTGCCAGCAGCAGGACAACGGGACTAGGCAAAGAGACCCAGTACTTC. Residues: CASSRTTGLGKETQYF.

This clonotype has just a few counts. The chain employs TRBV2 and TRBJ2-3; tentative D call: TRBD2 (5 bases). The germline gives CDR1 SNHLY, CDR2 FYNNEI. This CDR3 has 14 residues. The V gene lost 8 bases and the J gene lost 0 bases, with 12 bases spanning the gap. The CDR3 is CASCSGGSTDTQYF. Written as DNA, the CDR3 is TGTGCCAGCTGTTCCGGAGGTAGCACAGATACGCAGTATTTT.

This clonotype was counted at least ten times. V gene TRBV2 combines with J gene TRBJ2-2; perhaps TRBD2 as D (5 bases). Germline V gene lookup returns CDR1 SNHLY and CDR2 FYNNEI. Trimming stripped 7 bases from V and 6 bases from J, with 15 bases between. The CDR3 is made up of 14 amino acids. Here the CDR3 reads CASNPGPRAGELFF. CDR3 bases: TGTGCCAGCAATCCAGGACCGAGGGCCGGGGAGCTGTTTTTT.

A few counts support this clonotype. This chain links TRBV3-1 with TRBJ2-1, with D perhaps matching TRBD2 (6 bases). CDR1 LGHDT and CDR2 YNNKEL come from the germline V gene (reference sequence). Trimming shortened V by 4 bases and J by 1 base, and 17 bases separated the two germline ends. CDR3 length: 17 residues. CDR3 nucleotide sequence: TGTGCCAGCAGCCGCCGGCCAGGCGGGATATCCTACAATGAGCAGTTCTTC. Protein sequence: CASSRRPGGISYNEQFF.

This clonotype was seen a handful of times. The V gene is TRBV3-1, the J gene TRBJ2-2, with D unclear. Germline V lookup: CDR1 LGHDT, CDR2 YNNKEL (reference sequence). The CDR3 is made up of 13 amino acids. V lost 4 bases, J lost 7 bases, and 10 bases lay in between. DNA of the CDR3: TGTGCCAGCAGCCTCGAGACGGGCGGGGAGCTGTTTTTT. Its protein is CASSLETGGELFF.

Only a few counts were recorded for this clonotype. This rearrangement joins TRBV7-9 to TRBJ2-7; 12 positions agree with TRBD2. This CDR3 is 16 amino acids long. The J segment lost 1 base and the V segment lost 4 bases, leaving 5 bases of the junction unmatched. Germline values: CDR1 SEHNR, CDR2 FQNEAQ (reference sequence). This CDR3 is CASSSGLAGISYEQYF. CDR3 nucleotides: TGTGCCAGCAGCTCCGGACTAGCGGGGATATCCTACGAGCAGTACTTC.

This clonotype was seen a few times. J is TRBJ2-1 and V is TRBV3-1; the match to TRBD2 covers 14 bases. The V gene's germline CDR1 is LGHDT and CDR2 YNNKEL (reference sequence). The CDR3 loop spans 16 amino acids. Trimming cost V 6 bases and J 9 bases; bases outside gene matches: 10. The CDR3 protein is CASSPRLAGGNVEQFF. Written as DNA, the CDR3 is TGTGCCAGCAGTCCTAGACTAGCGGGAGGGAATGTTGAGCAGTTCTTC.

In its sample, this clonotype was seen a few times. The CDR3 region has the DNA TGTGCCAGCAGCACAGGACAGGGAGGATACAATGAGCAGTTCTTC. Protein sequence: CASSTGQGGYNEQFF. This chain links TRBV5-4 with TRBJ2-1, with 8 bases aligning to TRBD1. Germline CDR1 reads SGHNT; CDR2 reads YYREEE (reference sequence). Trimming took 4 bases from V and 4 from J; bases not matched to a gene: 7. The CDR3 length is 15 residues.

This rearrangement joins TRBV5-6 to TRBJ2-1; D tentatively fits TRBD1 or TRBD2 (5 bases each). Germline lookup yields CDR1 SGHDT and CDR2 YYEEEE. The ends were cut back, 3 bases at V and 8 bases at J, with 21 bases in the middle. The CDR3 totals 16 residues. This chain's CDR3 is CASSSIGTATWDEQFF. CDR3 bases: TGTGCCAGCAGCTCAATCGGGACGGCGACCTGGGATGAGCAGTTCTTC.

This clonotype was seen many times. The chain is built from TRBV5-1 and TRBJ2-7, with 8 bases fitting TRBD1. V was clipped by 4 bases and J by 2 bases; unmatched bases: 8. Germline-derived CDR1 and CDR2 are SGHRS and YFSETQ. The CDR3 has 15 residues. Here the CDR3 reads CASSTTGTGTYEQYF. The CDR3 nucleotides read TGCGCCAGCAGCACAACCGGGACAGGAACCTACGAGCAGTACTTC.

This clonotype was recorded a few times. This chain links TRBV24-1 with TRBJ2-1; D not certain. CDR3 length equals 14 residues. Germline lookup yields CDR1 KGHDR and CDR2 SFDVKD. The V end lost 3 bases, the J end lost 4 bases, and 9 bases lay between the germline ends. CDR3 sequence reads: CATSDASVYNEQFF. CDR3 nucleotides: TGTGCCACCAGTGATGCCTCAGTTTACAATGAGCAGTTCTTC.

V gene TRBV18 combines with J gene TRBJ2-1; D is unclear. Germline V CDR1 and CDR2: KGHSH, LQKENI. The V end was cut by 3 bases, the J end by 4 bases, with 7 bases between. The CDR3 sequence is 13 residues long. DNA for the CDR3: TGTGCCAGCTCACCCCTCGAGTACAATGAGCAGTTCTTC. Translated: CASSPLEYNEQFF.

The gene calls are TRBV19 and TRBJ2-2; a weak D match, TRBD1 (7 bases). This CDR3 region has 16 residues. Trimming left V 6 bases short and J 1 base short, with 15 bases between. Germline V gene data show CDR1 as LNHDA and CDR2 as SQIVND (reference sequence). CDR3 nucleotides: TGTGCCAGTAGCTTCAGGAGGGGGCTGAACACCGGGGAGCTGTTTTTT. Its translation: CASSFRRGLNTGELFF. The entire variable domain, with the rest obtained from reference TRBV19 and TRBJ2-2, is as follows: DGGITQSPKYLFRKEGQNVTLSCEQNLNHDAMYWYRQDPGQGLRLIYYSQIVNDFQKGDIAEGYSVSREKKESFPLTVTSAQKNPTAFYLCASSFRRGLNTGELFFGEGSRLTVL.

The V gene is TRBV12-3 or TRBV12-4, the J gene TRBJ2-1, with 7 nucleotides matching TRBD1. The CDR3 runs to 16 residues. V trimming: 2 bases; J trimming: 10 bases; junction bases outside the gene matches: 14. For the CDR3, the DNA is TGTGCCAGCAGTTTACTTATGTGGGACAGCCCACCCGAGCAGTTCTTC. Protein product: CASSLLMWDSPPEQFF.

The chain uses TRBV7-2 and TRBJ2-7, with no clear D. Germline-derived CDR1 and CDR2 are SGHTA and FQGNSA. There are 12 residues in the CDR3. Trimming took 5 bases from V and 6 from J, leaving 11 bases between them. The CDR3 protein is CASSAVLGEQYF. The CDR3 nucleotides are TGTGCCAGCAGCGCGGTCTTAGGCGAGCAGTACTTC. The whole variable domain, filled in from reference TRBV7-2 and TRBJ2-7, reads GAGVSQSPSNKVTEKGKDVELRCDPISGHTALYWYRQSLGQGLEFLIYFQGNSAPDKSGLPSDRFSAERTGGSVSTLTIQRTQQEDSAVYLCASSAVLGEQYFGPGTRLTVT.

This chain links TRBV11-3 with TRBJ2-1; 9 bases match TRBD2. CDR3 length equals 15 residues. Losses at the gene ends were 5 bases for V and 7 bases for J; bases not matched to a gene: 9. The V gene's germline CDR1 is SGHNT and CDR2 YENEEA. The CDR3: CASSQRAGGFNEQFF. The CDR3, as DNA: TGTGCCAGCAGCCAACGAGCGGGAGGATTTAATGAGCAGTTCTTC. Variable domain in full (rest from reference TRBV11-3 and TRBJ2-1): EAGVVQSPRYKIIEKKQPVAFWCNPISGHNTLYWYLQNLGQGPELLIRYENEEAVDDSQLPKDRFSAERLKGVDSTLKIQPAELGDSAVYLCASSQRAGGFNEQFFGPGTRLTVL.

In this sample, this clonotype turned up a few times. The chain is built from TRBV4-3 and TRBJ2-1, with D unclear. The CDR3 sequence is 14 residues long. V lost 1 base and J 4 bases, leaving 8 bases between the germline ends. Germline CDR1 reads LGHNA; CDR2 reads YSLEER. The CDR3 nucleotides read TGCGCCAGCAGCCAAGTATTACAGTACAATGAGCAGTTCTTC. Translated: CASSQVLQYNEQFF.

This clonotype was seen at least ten times. CDR3 bases: TGCGCCAGCAGCTTGGGCACGCCGACCTACGAGCAGTACTTC. Encoded protein: CASSLGTPTYEQYF. V is TRBV5-1 and J is TRBJ2-7; D gene uncertain. The ends were cut back, 0 bases at V and 2 bases at J, with 9 bases in the middle. The CDR3 totals 14 residues. Germline loops: CDR1 SGHRS, CDR2 YFSETQ.

The chain has TRBV7-9 and TRBJ1-5; D gene unclear. The germline V gene encodes CDR1 SEHNR and CDR2 FQNEAQ (reference sequence). This CDR3 region has 15 residues. The ends were cut back, 0 bases at V and 4 bases at J, with 10 bases in the middle. CDR3 sequence: CASSLAALGNQPQHF. In DNA, the CDR3 is TGTGCCAGCAGCTTAGCAGCGTTGGGGAATCAGCCCCAGCATTTT.

This clonotype was recorded a few times. The V and J genes are TRBV12-3 or TRBV12-4 and TRBJ2-3, with TRBD2 matching 12 bases. Germline trimming cut 6 bases from V and 6 bases from J; bases unmatched to any gene: 4. The CDR3 has 14 residues. This chain's CDR3 is CASRTSGRGDTQYF. CDR3 nucleotide sequence: TGTGCCAGCAGGACTAGCGGGAGAGGGGATACGCAGTATTTT.

This clonotype turned up a few times. The chain employs TRBV4-3 and TRBJ1-5; D unresolved. CDR3 length: 13 amino acids. V lost 1 base and J 5 bases, leaving 6 bases between the germline ends. The germline CDR1 and CDR2 sequences are LGHNA and YSLEER. The CDR3 DNA reads as TGCGCCAGCAGCCAAGTCCTCGATCAGCCCCAGCATTTT. This sequence encodes CASSQVLDQPQHF.

The J gene is TRBJ2-3, the V gene TRBV7-2; D may correspond to TRBD1 or TRBD2 (6 bases each). The ends were cut back, 0 bases at V and 2 bases at J, with 9 bases in the middle. The CDR3 length is 15 residues. In germline, CDR1 is SGHTA, CDR2 FQGNSA. The CDR3 region is CASSLAGGITDTQYF. DNA for the CDR3: TGTGCCAGCAGCTTAGCCGGGGGCATCACAGATACGCAGTATTTT.

This clonotype was recorded at least ten times. In DNA, the CDR3 is TGCGCCAGCAGCTTGGTTGTTGGGGCCAACGTCCTGACTTTC. It yields the protein CASSLVVGANVLTF. The chain joins TRBV5-1 to TRBJ2-6; D gene unclear. Germline assignment: CDR1 SGHRS and CDR2 YFSETQ. The CDR3 consists of 14 residues. The V gene lost 0 bases and the J gene lost 3 bases, with 4 bases spanning the gap.

A few counts support this clonotype. The chain links TRBV12-3 or TRBV12-4 to TRBJ1-5; maybe TRBD1 (5 bases). Trimming stripped 5 bases from V and 7 bases from J, with 12 bases between. This CDR3 is built from 13 residues. The DNA for the CDR3 is TGTGCCAGCAGTCTCACCTGGGACCAGCCCCAGCATTTT. Encoded protein: CASSLTWDQPQHF.

This clonotype was observed many times. The chain joins TRBV12-3 or TRBV12-4 to TRBJ1-1; no clear D gene. This CDR3 comprises 14 residues. Trimming pared 2 bases from V and 0 bases from J, leaving 7 bases between. CDR3 sequence reads: CASSLTALNTEAFF. The CDR3 DNA follows: TGTGCCAGCAGTTTAACAGCCTTGAACACTGAAGCTTTCTTT.

This clonotype was recorded a few times. This chain joins TRBV29-1 and TRBJ2-3, with D perhaps TRBD2 (6 bases). Germline V gene data show CDR1 as SQVTM and CDR2 as ANQGSEA. This CDR3 comprises 13 residues. The ends were cut back, 8 bases at V and 3 bases at J, with 15 bases in the middle. CDR3 DNA: TGCAGCACCAGACTAGGTGTGACAGATACGCAGTATTTT. Its protein is CSTRLGVTDTQYF.

This clonotype showed up many times. The chain joins TRBV6-1 to TRBJ2-3; possibly TRBD1 or TRBD2 for D (6 bases each). Trimming stripped 11 bases from V and 3 bases from J, with 21 bases between. The CDR3 loop spans 15 amino acids. Germline V gene lookup returns CDR1 MNHNS and CDR2 SASEGT. The CDR3 DNA follows: TGTGCCGGGTCAGGGTGGGGGGCTTCTACAGATACGCAGTATTTT. It codes for CAGSGWGASTDTQYF.

The rearrangement joins TRBV20-1 to TRBJ1-6, with D uncertain. The CDR3 totals 14 residues. The germline CDR1 and CDR2 sequences are DFQATT and SNEGSKA (reference sequence). V lost 3 bases to trimming and J lost 6 bases, with 12 bases between them. As DNA, the CDR3 is TGCAGTGCTAGCTACGGACGGGGTAATTCACCCCTCCACTTT. Translated, it gives CSASYGRGNSPLHF.

In this sample, this clonotype turned up a few times. The chain employs TRBV30 and TRBJ2-7, with 8 nucleotides matching TRBD1. This CDR3 region has 12 residues. CDR1 and CDR2 from the germline V gene are GTSNPN and SVGIG (reference sequence). Trimming removed 0 bases from V and 6 bases from J; junction bases left unmatched: 1. The CDR3 is CAWSVDRGEQYF. CDR3 in DNA: TGTGCCTGGAGTGTAGACAGGGGCGAGCAGTACTTC.

This clonotype appeared many times. The chain recombines TRBV10-3 with TRBJ2-5, with D possibly being TRBD1 (5 bases). V was shortened by 6 bases and J by 2 bases, with 13 bases between the two germline ends. Germline V gene lookup returns CDR1 ENHRY and CDR2 SYGVKD. The CDR3 contains 14 residues. This CDR3 reads CAIRKDSDQETQYF. CDR3 sequence (DNA): TGTGCCATCAGGAAAGACAGTGATCAAGAGACCCAGTACTTC.